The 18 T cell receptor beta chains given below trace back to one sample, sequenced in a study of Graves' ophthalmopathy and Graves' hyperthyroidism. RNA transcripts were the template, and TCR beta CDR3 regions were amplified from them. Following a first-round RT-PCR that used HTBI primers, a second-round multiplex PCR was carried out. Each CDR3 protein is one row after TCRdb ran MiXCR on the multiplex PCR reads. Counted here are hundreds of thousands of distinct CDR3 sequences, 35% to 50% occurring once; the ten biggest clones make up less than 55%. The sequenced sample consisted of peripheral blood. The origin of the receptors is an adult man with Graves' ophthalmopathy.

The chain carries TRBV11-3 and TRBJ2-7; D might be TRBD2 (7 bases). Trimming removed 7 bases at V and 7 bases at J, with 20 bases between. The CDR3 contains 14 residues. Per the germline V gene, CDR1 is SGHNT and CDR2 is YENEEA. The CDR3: CASTRGGGASEQYF. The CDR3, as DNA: TGTGCCAGCACCAGAGGAGGGGGGGCCAGTGAGCAGTACTTC.

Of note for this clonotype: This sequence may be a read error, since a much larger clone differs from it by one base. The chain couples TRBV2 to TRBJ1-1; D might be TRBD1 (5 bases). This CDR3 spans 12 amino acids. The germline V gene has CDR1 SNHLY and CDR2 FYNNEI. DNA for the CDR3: TGTGTCAGCACCAGGACAAATTTCGAAGCTTTCTTT. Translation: CVSTRTNFEAFF.

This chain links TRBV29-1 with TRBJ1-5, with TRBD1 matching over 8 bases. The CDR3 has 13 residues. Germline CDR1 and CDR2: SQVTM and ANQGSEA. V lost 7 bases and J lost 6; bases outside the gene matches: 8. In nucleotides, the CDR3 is TGCAGCGGTGGACAGGGAGTCGGTCAGCCCCAGCATTTT. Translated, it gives CSGGQGVGQPQHF.

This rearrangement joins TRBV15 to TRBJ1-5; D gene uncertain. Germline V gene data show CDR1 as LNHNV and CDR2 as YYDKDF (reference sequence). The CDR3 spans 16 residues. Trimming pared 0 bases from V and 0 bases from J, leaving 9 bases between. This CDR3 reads CATSRDRANSNQPQHF. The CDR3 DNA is TGTGCCACCAGCAGAGATAGGGCAAATAGCAATCAGCCCCAGCATTTT.

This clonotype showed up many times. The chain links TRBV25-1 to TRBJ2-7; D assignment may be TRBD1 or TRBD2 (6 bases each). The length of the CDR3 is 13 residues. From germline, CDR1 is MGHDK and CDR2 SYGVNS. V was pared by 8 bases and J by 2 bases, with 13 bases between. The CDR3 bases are TGTGCCAGCTCCCCGGGGGCACCCTACGAGCAGTACTTC. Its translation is CASSPGAPYEQYF.

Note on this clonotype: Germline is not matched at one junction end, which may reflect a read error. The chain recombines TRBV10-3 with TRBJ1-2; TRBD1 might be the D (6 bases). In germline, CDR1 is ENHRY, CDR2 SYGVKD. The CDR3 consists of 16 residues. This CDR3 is CASSQDEGHPSYGYTF. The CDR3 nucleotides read TGTGCCAGCAGTCAAGACGAGGGACACCCATCCTATGGCTACACCTTC.

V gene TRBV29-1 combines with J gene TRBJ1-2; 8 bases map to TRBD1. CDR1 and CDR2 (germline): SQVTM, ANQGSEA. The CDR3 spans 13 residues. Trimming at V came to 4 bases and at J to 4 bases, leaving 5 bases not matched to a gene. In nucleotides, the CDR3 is TGCAGCGTTGTTAGACAGGGGCCCTATGGCTACACCTTC. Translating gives CSVVRQGPYGYTF.

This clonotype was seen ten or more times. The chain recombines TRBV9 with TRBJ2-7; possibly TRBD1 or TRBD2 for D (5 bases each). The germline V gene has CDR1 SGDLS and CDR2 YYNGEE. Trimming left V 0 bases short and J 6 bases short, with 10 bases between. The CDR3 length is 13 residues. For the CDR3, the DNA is TGTGCCAGCAGCGTAGAGAGGGGCGCCGAGCAGTACTTC. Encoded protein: CASSVERGAEQYF.

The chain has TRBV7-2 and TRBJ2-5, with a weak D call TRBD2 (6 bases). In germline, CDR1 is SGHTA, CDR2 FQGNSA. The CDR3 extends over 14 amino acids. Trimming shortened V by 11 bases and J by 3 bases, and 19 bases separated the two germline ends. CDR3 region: CAWSGFPGEETQYF. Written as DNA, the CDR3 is TGTGCCTGGAGTGGTTTTCCGGGAGAAGAGACCCAGTACTTC.

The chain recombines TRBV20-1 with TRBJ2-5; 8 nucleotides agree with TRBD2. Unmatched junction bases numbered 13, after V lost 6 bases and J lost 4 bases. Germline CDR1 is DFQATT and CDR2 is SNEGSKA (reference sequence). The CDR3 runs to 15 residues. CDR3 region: CSAEERGPGAETQYF. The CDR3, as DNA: TGCAGTGCGGAGGAGCGGGGGCCAGGGGCAGAGACCCAGTACTTC.

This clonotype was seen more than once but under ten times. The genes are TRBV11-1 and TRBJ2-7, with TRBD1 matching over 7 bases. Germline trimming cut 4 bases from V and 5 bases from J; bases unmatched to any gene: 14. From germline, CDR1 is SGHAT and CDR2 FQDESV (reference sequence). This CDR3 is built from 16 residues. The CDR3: CASSSPLSVTGDEQYF. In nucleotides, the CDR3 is TGTGCCAGCAGCTCGCCGCTCTCCGTAACAGGGGACGAGCAGTACTTC.

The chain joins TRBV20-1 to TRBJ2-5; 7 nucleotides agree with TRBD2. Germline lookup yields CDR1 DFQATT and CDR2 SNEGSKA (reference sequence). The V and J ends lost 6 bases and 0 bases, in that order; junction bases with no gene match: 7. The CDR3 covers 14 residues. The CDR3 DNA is TGCAGTGCCCAGCGGGGATTGTACCAAGAGACCCAGTACTTC. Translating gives CSAQRGLYQETQYF.

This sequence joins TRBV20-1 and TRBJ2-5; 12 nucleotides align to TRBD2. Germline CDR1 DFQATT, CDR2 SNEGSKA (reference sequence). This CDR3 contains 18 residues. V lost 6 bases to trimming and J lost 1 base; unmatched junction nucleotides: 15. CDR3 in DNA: TGCAGTGCCCGAGGACTAGCGGGAACTAGGGGCTTCCAAGAGACCCAGTACTTC. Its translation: CSARGLAGTRGFQETQYF.

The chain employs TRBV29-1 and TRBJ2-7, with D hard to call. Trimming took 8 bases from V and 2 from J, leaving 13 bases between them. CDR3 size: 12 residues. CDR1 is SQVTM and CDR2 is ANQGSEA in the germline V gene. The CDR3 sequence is CSSELEAYEQYF. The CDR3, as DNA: TGCAGCAGTGAACTGGAAGCCTACGAGCAGTACTTC.

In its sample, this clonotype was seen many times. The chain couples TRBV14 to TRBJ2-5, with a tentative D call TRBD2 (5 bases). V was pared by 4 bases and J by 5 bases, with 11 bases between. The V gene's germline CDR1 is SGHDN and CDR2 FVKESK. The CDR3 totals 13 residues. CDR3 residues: CASSPGSWETQYF. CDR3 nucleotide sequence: TGTGCCAGCAGCCCGGGGTCCTGGGAGACCCAGTACTTC.

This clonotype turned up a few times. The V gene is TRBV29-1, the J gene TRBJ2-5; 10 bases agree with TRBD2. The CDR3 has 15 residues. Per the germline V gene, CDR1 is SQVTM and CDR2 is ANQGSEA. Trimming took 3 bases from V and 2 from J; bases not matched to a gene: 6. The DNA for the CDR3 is TGCAGCGTTGATGTGCTAGCGGGAGTTCAAGAGACCCAGTACTTC. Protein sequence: CSVDVLAGVQETQYF.

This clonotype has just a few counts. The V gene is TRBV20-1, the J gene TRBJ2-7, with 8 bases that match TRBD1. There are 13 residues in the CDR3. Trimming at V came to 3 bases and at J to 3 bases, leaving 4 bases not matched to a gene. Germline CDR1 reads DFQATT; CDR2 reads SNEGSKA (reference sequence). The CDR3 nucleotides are TGCAGTGCTAGGAGACAGGGGAACTACGAGCAGTACTTC. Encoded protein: CSARRQGNYEQYF.

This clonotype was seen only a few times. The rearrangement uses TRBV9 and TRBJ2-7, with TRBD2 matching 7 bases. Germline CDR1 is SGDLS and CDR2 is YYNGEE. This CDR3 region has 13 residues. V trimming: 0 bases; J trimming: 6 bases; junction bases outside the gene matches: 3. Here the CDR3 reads CASSVGGGSEQYF. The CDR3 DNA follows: TGTGCCAGCAGCGTAGGGGGGGGATCCGAGCAGTACTTC.